A selection of T cell receptor beta chains follows, all from one sample in a study of PD-L1 blockade in urothelial cancer. Profiling relied on immunoSEQ multiplex PCR, and the TCRdb table lists in-frame clones only, not all of them. This table has about 87,000 clones, around 84% appearing once. Sequences were derived from PBMCs, sampled around atezolizumab (anti-PD-L1) treatment. These receptor sequences come from a man aged 60-69 years with urothelial cancer. The CDR3 runs from the conserved cysteine through the conserved F or W. The D gene is left open where the match is weak. Clone size appears in some rows only: once, few, many, or a class for an expanded clone.

d_call,j_call,v_call,clone_size,cdr3_nt,cdr3_aa
.,TRBJ1-5,TRBV2,.,TGTGCCAGCAGTGGCGAGACACCAAACAGGCAGCCCCAGCATTTT,CASSGETPNRQPQHF
.,TRBJ2-3,TRBV28,once,TGTGCCAGCAGTTTATCTAGCACAGATACGCAGTATTTT,CASSLSSTDTQYF
TRBD2,TRBJ2-7,TRBV5-1,.,TGCGCCAGCAGCTTAAGTAGCGGGAGTAACGAGCAGTACTTC,CASSLSSGSNEQYF
.,TRBJ2-5,TRBV5-1,.,TGCGCCAGCACCCGGGACACCGACCAAGAGACCCAGTACTTC,CASTRDTDQETQYF
.,TRBJ1-5,TRBV28,once,TGTGCCAGCAGTCCCAGTGGGGCAGGTCCCCGCAATCAGCCCCAGCATTTT,CASSPSGAGPRNQPQHF
TRBD1,TRBJ1-4,TRBV5-1,.,TGCGCCAGCAGCCCCATGGACAGGGGCCCGGGGGAAAAACTGTTTTTT,CASSPMDRGPGEKLFF
.,TRBJ1-4,TRBV28,once,TGTGCCAGCAGTTTCGGGGGGTTGGAAAAACTGTTTTTT,CASSFGGLEKLFF
TRBD1,TRBJ1-1,TRBV27,.,TGTGCCAGCAGTGCTCCGGGACAGCTTGAAGCTTTCTTT,CASSAPGQLEAFF
.,TRBJ1-2,TRBV6-6,once,TGTGCCAGCAGTTACCTCCAGGGGTTGGGATACACCTTC,CASSYLQGLGYTF
TRBD2,TRBJ2-3,TRBV4-1,.,TGCGCCAGCAGCCAAGAACCCTCTGGGGGTAGCGGGGGGGCAGCAGATACGCAGTATTTT,CASSQEPSGGSGGAADTQYF
TRBD1,TRBJ1-4,TRBV10-1,.,TGCGCCAGCAGTGGGGGACAGCTACCTAATGAAAAACTGTTTTTT,CASSGGQLPNEKLFF
TRBD1,TRBJ1-1,TRBV9,.,TGTGCCAGCAGCGCACGTTGGGACAGAAACACTGAAGCTTTCTTT,CASSARWDRNTEAFF
.,TRBJ2-1,TRBV5-6,.,TGTGCCAGCAGCTTGCTGGGCCTGAGCTCCTACAATGAGCAGTTCTTC,CASSLLGLSSYNEQFF
TRBD1,TRBJ2-7,TRBV11-2,.,TGTGCCAGCAGCTTTCTCGGACAGGGTCCCTACGAGCAGTACTTC,CASSFLGQGPYEQYF
TRBD1,TRBJ2-5,TRBV5-1,.,TGCGCCAGCAGCTTGGGGGGACAGGGCGCTCGGAAGACCCAGTACTTC,CASSLGGQGARKTQYF